Following are 10 T cell receptor beta chains from one sample sequenced in a study of T cell repertoires in cytomegalovirus infection. One entry per CDR3 protein results from TCRdb running MiXCR on the reads. Seen here are 450,000 to 600,000 distinct CDR3 sequences, around 10% observed once, and the top ten hold 10%. The specimen sequenced was PBMCs. These receptors all come from a human donor in good health (CMV status not recorded). Some clones in this sample may be carry-over from other donors' samples.

At least ten counts were recorded for this clonotype. The chain is built from TRBV28 and TRBJ2-7, with 7 bases aligning to TRBD2. From germline, CDR1 is MDHEN and CDR2 SYDVKM. The CDR3 runs 13 residues. The V segment lost 7 bases and the J segment 7 bases; nucleotides outside the gene matches: 10. The CDR3, as DNA: TGTGCCAGCACTAGGGGCCCCGGGGGGGAGCAGTACTTC. It encodes CASTRGPGGEQYF.

This clonotype was observed at least ten times. The rearrangement uses TRBV7-2 and TRBJ2-7, with a tentative D call TRBD1 (6 bases). The V gene's germline CDR1 is SGHTA and CDR2 FQGNSA. V shed 1 base and J shed 1 base, with 11 bases lying between them. The CDR3 is 15 amino acids. The CDR3 region is CASSLVGQGSYEQYF. DNA of the CDR3: TGTGCCAGCAGCTTAGTGGGTCAGGGGTCCTACGAGCAGTACTTC.

As to this clonotype: A much larger clone lies one base from this, so it may be a read error. As the CDR3 is not closed by the conserved phenylalanine or tryptophan, this likely results from a read error. V is TRBV2 and J is TRBJ1-5, with D tentatively TRBD1 (5 bases). The CDR3 extends over 17 amino acids. The V gene lost 3 bases and the J gene lost 2 bases, with 17 bases spanning the gap. Germline CDR1 reads SNHLY; CDR2 reads FYNNEI. The CDR3 sequence: CASSEGAGVVRNQPQHL. The CDR3 region has the DNA TGTGCCAGCAGTGAGGGAGCGGGGGTTGTGCGCAATCAGCCCCAGCATTTA.

This clonotype appeared many times. This sequence joins TRBV11-3 and TRBJ2-5; TRBD1 matches at 10 bases. Germline V gives CDR1 SGHNT, CDR2 YENEEA. The CDR3 totals 16 residues. After removal of 5 bases from V and 0 bases from J, the junction contained 6 bases not matched to a gene. Here the CDR3 DNA reads TGTGCCAGCAGCCCCGGGACAGGGGTCTACCAAGAGACCCAGTACTTC. Its translation: CASSPGTGVYQETQYF.

There are many counts of this clonotype. This sequence joins TRBV7-2 and TRBJ2-5, with 10 bases fitting TRBD1. Germline V lookup: CDR1 SGHTA, CDR2 FQGNSA. The V segment lost 6 bases and the J segment 3 bases; nucleotides outside the gene matches: 1. The CDR3 loop spans 13 amino acids. Here the CDR3 reads CASSGTGEETQYF. DNA for the CDR3: TGTGCCAGCAGTGGGACAGGGGAAGAGACCCAGTACTTC.

This clonotype was observed at least ten times. The genes are TRBV20-1 and TRBJ2-5; 15 nucleotides agree with TRBD2. This CDR3 is 20 amino acids long. The germline CDR1 and CDR2 sequences are DFQATT and SNEGSKA (reference sequence). Losses at the gene ends were 1 base for V and 5 bases for J; bases not matched to a gene: 17. DNA for the CDR3: TGCAGTGCTAGAGTCGTTTCGATAATACGGACTAGCGGGAGGGTCGAGACCCAGTACTTC. Its protein product is CSARVVSIIRTSGRVETQYF.

This clonotype was seen more than once but under ten times. The rearrangement joins TRBV5-6 to TRBJ2-7; tentative D call: TRBD1 (5 bases). The CDR3 is made up of 15 amino acids. The V gene lost 4 bases and the J gene lost 3 bases, with 17 bases spanning the gap. The germline CDR1 and CDR2 sequences are SGHDT and YYEEEE. This CDR3 is CASSTDTSLGYEQYF. The CDR3 DNA sequence: TGTGCCAGCAGCACGGACACGTCGCTGGGCTACGAGCAGTACTTC. Using reference TRBV5-6 and TRBJ2-7 for the parts outside the CDR3, the full variable domain is DAGVTQSPTHLIKTRGQQVTLRCSPKSGHDTVSWYQQALGQGPQFIFQYYEEEERQRGNFPDRFSGHQFPNYSSELNVNALLLGDSALYLCASSTDTSLGYEQYFGPGTRLTVT.

This clonotype showed up many times. This chain joins TRBV4-2 and TRBJ2-5; 8 bases line up with TRBD2. This CDR3 has 16 residues. Germline V gene sequence: CDR1 LGHNA, CDR2 YNFKEQ. V lost 3 bases and J lost 4; bases outside the gene matches: 10. The DNA for the CDR3 is TGTGCCAGCAGCCAGTACCCGGGACTAGTGGGAGAGACCCAGTACTTC. Translation: CASSQYPGLVGETQYF.

This clonotype was observed at least ten times. V gene TRBV6-6 combines with J gene TRBJ2-7, with 12 bases that match TRBD2. Trimming cost V 6 bases and J 2 bases; bases outside gene matches: 5. Germline loops: CDR1 MNHNY, CDR2 SVGAGI (reference sequence). This CDR3 comprises 15 residues. The chain's CDR3 is CASRPGLAGTYEQYF. In DNA form, the CDR3 reads TGTGCCAGCAGGCCTGGACTAGCGGGAACCTACGAGCAGTACTTC.

This clonotype was seen at least ten times. The chain carries TRBV19 and TRBJ2-1, with 8 bases identical to TRBD2. V trimming: 6 bases; J trimming: 8 bases; junction bases outside the gene matches: 12. This CDR3 region has 15 residues. In germline, CDR1 is LNHDA, CDR2 SQIVND (reference sequence). CDR3 region: CASSSTGGQVDEQFF. For the CDR3, the DNA is TGTGCCAGTAGCAGTACGGGGGGGCAGGTGGATGAGCAGTTCTTC.